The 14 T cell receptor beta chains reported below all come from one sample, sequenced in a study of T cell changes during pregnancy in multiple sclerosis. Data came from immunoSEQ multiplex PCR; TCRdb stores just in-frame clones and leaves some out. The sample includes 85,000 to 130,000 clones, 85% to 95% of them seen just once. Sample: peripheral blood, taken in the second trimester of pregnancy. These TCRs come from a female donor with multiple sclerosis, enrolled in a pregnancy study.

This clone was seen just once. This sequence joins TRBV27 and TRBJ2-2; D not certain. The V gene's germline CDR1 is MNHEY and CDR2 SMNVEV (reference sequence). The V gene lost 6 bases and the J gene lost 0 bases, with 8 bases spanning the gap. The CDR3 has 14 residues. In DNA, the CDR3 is TGTGCCAGCAGCCGAGACACGAACACCGGGGAGCTGTTTTTT. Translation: CASSRDTNTGELFF.

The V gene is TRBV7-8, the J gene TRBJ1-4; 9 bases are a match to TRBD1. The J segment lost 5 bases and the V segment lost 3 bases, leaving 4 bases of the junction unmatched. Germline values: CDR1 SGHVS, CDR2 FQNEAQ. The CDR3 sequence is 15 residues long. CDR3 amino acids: CASSFDRGKNEKLFF. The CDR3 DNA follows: TGTGCCAGCAGCTTTGACAGGGGGAAGAATGAAAAACTGTTTTTT.

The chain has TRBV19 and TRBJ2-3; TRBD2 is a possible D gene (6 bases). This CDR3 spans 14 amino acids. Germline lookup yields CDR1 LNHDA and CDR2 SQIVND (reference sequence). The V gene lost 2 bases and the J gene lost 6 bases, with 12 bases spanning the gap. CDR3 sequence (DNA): TGTGCCAGTAGTATACAGGGAGGATGGGATACGCAGTATTTT. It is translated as CASSIQGGWDTQYF.

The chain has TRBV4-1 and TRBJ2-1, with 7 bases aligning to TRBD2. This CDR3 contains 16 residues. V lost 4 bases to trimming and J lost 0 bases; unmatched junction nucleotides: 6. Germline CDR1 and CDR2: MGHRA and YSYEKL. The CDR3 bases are TGCGCCAGCAGCCTCCGAGCGGGGAGCTCCTACAATGAGCAGTTCTTC. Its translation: CASSLRAGSSYNEQFF.

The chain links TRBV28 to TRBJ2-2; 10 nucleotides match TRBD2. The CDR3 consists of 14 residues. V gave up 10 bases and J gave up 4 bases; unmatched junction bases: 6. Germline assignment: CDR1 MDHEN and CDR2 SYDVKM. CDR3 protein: CATQREGSTGELFF. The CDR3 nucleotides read TGTGCCACTCAGCGGGAGGGGAGCACCGGGGAGCTGTTTTTT.

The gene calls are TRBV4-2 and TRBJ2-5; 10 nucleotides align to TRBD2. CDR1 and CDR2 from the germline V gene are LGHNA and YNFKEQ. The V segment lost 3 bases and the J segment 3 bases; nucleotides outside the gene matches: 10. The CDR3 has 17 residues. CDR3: CASSHLGLAGVEETQYF. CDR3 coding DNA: TGTGCCAGCAGCCACCTGGGGCTAGCGGGGGTCGAAGAGACCCAGTACTTC.

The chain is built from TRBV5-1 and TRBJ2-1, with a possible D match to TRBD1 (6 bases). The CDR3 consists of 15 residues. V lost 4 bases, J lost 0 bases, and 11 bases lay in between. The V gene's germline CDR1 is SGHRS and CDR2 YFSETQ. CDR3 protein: CASSTRGGSYNEQFF. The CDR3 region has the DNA TGCGCCAGCAGCACCAGGGGCGGCTCCTACAATGAGCAGTTCTTC.

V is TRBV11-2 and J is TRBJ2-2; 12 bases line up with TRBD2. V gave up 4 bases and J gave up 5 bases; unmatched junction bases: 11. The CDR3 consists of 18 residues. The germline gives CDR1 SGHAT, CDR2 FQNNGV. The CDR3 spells CASSSSPSGGARTGELFF. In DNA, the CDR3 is TGTGCCAGCAGCTCTAGTCCTAGCGGGGGGGCGCGAACCGGGGAGCTGTTTTTT.

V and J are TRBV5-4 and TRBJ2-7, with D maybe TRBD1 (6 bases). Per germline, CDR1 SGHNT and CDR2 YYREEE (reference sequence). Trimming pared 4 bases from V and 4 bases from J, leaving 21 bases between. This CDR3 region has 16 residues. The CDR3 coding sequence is TGTGCCAGCAGCGCCTGGGGACACGAAGACCGATACGAGCAGTACTTC. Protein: CASSAWGHEDRYEQYF.

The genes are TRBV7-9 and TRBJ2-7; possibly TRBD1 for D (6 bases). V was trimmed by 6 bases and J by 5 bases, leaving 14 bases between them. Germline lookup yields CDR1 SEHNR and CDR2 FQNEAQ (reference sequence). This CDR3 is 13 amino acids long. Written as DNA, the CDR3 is TGTGCCAGCAGTCCTCCAGGGGTACACGAGCAGTACTTC. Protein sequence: CASSPPGVHEQYF.

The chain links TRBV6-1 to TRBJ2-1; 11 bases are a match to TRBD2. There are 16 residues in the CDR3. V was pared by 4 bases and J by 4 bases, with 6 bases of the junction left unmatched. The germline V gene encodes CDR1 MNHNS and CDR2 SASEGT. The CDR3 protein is CASSGVRLAGYNEQFF. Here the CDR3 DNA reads TGTGCCAGCAGTGGGGTTCGACTAGCGGGGTACAATGAGCAGTTCTTC.

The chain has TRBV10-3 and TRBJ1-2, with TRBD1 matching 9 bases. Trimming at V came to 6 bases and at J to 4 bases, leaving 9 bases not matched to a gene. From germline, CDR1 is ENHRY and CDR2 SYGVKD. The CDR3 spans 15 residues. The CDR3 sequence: CAISAGQGRIYGYTF. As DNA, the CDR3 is TGTGCCATCAGCGCAGGACAGGGGAGGATCTATGGCTACACCTTC.

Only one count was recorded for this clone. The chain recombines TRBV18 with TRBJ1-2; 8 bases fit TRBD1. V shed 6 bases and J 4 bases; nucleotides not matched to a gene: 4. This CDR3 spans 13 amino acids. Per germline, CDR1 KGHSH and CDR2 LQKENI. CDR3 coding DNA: TGTGCCAGCTCGCCCGACAGGGGCTATGGCTACACCTTC. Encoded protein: CASSPDRGYGYTF.

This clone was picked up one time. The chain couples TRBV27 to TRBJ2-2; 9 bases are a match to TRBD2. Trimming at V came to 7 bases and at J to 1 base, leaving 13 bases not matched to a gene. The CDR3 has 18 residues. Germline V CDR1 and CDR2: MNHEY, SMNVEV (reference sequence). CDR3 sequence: CASTRRSSGSGNTGELFF. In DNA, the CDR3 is TGTGCCAGCACGAGGCGGAGTAGCGGGAGCGGGAACACCGGGGAGCTGTTTTTT.